These T cell receptor beta chains were read from a single sample in a study of blood T cell repertoires in COVID-19. Here immunoSEQ multiplex PCR was the method, and the copy in TCRdb shows in-frame clones only, minus some. The table has 300,000 or so clones, just under 90% seen once. The specimen sequenced was peripheral blood. These receptors were taken from a woman aged 35 to 49 with acute or convalescent COVID-19. Both conserved end residues are part of each CDR3. A D gene is named only where the DNA matches it firmly. Clone size is given for some rows only: seen once, a few or many times, or a class if the clone is expanded.

j_call	v_call	d_call	clone_size	cdr3_aa	cdr3_nt
TRBJ2-3	TRBV5-4	-	few	CASSSSKTTDTQYF	TGTGCCAGCAGTTCTTCAAAGACAACAGATACGCAGTATTTT
TRBJ1-4	TRBV2	TRBD1	-	CASHRGRTNEKLFF	TGTGCCAGCCACAGGGGGCGGACTAATGAAAAACTGTTTTTT
TRBJ1-5	TRBV5-1	TRBD1	few	CASSPDRGGQPQHF	TGCGCCAGCAGCCCGGACAGGGGTGGTCAGCCCCAGCATTTT
TRBJ1-4	TRBV19	-	-	CASSGLSRLNEKLFF	TGTGCCAGTAGTGGGCTGAGTCGGTTGAATGAAAAACTGTTTTTT
TRBJ1-2	TRBV6-5	-	-	CASTGREDYGYTF	TGTGCCAGTACGGGCCGGGAGGACTATGGCTACACCTTC
TRBJ1-1	TRBV9	TRBD1	-	CASSPSDRTHTEAFF	TGTGCCAGCAGCCCTTCGGACAGGACCCACACTGAAGCTTTCTTT
TRBJ1-2	TRBV5-1	-	once	CASSQQPGGYTF	TGCGCCAGCAGCCAACAGCCGGGAGGCTACACCTTC
TRBJ1-4	TRBV7-9	TRBD1	-	CASSDLQGARMTPNEKLFF	TGTGCCAGCAGCGACCTGCAGGGGGCGCGGATGACGCCTAATGAAAAACTGTTTTTT
TRBJ2-3	TRBV5-1	TRBD1	-	CASKGGAADTQYF	TGCGCCAGTAAAGGGGGCGCAGCAGATACGCAGTATTTT
TRBJ1-2	TRBV6-6	-	-	CASRAASDYGYTF	TGTGCCAGCAGAGCCGCGTCCGACTATGGCTACACCTTC
TRBJ1-5	TRBV18	TRBD1	-	CASSRQGRYQPQHF	TGTGCCAGCTCACGACAGGGGCGGTATCAGCCCCAGCATTTT
TRBJ1-5	TRBV4-1	-	-	CASSQDDMNQPQHF	TGCGCCAGCAGCCAAGACGACATGAATCAACCCCAGCATTTT
TRBJ1-4	TRBV2	TRBD1	once	CASSPKEDRVGEKLFF	TGTGCCAGCAGTCCAAAAGAGGACAGGGTAGGAGAAAAACTGTTTTTT
TRBJ1-2	TRBV7-8	TRBD1	-	CASSPKSGQEIYNYGYTF	TGTGCCAGCAGCCCGAAAAGCGGACAGGAGATTTATAACTATGGCTACACCTTC
TRBJ1-1	TRBV5-1	-	-	CASSFTPTAMNTEAFF	TGCGCCAGCAGCTTCACACCCACAGCAATGAACACTGAAGCTTTCTTT
TRBJ1-2	TRBV19	TRBD1	-	CASSGQINYGYTF	TGTGCCAGTTCGGGACAGATTAACTATGGCTACACCTTC
TRBJ1-2	TRBV6-5	-	-	CASSYGGVGGYTF	TGTGCCAGCAGTTACGGGGGGGTGGGTGGCTACACCTTC
TRBJ1-5	TRBV2	-	-	CASSPQGTGNQPQHF	TGTGCCAGCAGCCCCCAGGGGACGGGCAATCAGCCCCAGCATTTT
TRBJ1-3	TRBV4-1	-	-	CASSQPLAGLENTIYF	TGCGCCAGCAGCCAGCCCCTGGCGGGATTGGAAAACACCATATATTTT
TRBJ1-5	TRBV10-2	-	-	CASSEPDLSNQPQHF	TGCGCCAGCAGTGAGCCCGACTTGAGCAATCAGCCCCAGCATTTT
TRBJ2-1	TRBV5-6	TRBD1	-	CASSLQGYEQFF	TGTGCCAGCAGCTTACAGGGGTATGAGCAGTTCTTC
TRBJ1-1	TRBV7-8	-	-	CASSLGDRTAAFF	TGTGCCAGCAGCTTAGGAGACAGGACGGCAGCTTTCTTT